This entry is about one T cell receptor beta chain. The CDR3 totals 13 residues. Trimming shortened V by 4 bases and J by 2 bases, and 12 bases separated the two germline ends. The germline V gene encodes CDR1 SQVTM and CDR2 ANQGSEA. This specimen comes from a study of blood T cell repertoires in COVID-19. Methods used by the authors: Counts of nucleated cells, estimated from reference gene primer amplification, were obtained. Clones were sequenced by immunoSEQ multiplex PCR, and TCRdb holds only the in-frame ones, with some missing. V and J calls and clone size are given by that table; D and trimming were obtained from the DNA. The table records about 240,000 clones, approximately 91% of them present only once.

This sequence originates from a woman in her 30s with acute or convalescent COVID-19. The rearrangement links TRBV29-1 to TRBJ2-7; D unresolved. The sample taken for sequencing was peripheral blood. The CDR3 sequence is CSVAQAIPYEQYF. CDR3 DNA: TGCAGCGTTGCGCAGGCGATACCCTACGAGCAGTACTTC.